This T cell receptor beta chain was obtained from a study of T cell responses to AZD1222 COVID-19 vaccine. Germline CDR1 reads MNHEY; CDR2 reads SVGAGI. The CDR3 is 14 residues long. V gave up 5 bases and J gave up 8 bases, with 15 bases separating them. Study results and caveats: As reported, nearly half of all spike-specific TCRs target variant regions that are unmutated.

This clone has a handful of counts. Its antigen is unknown. The table came from immunoSEQ multiplex PCR; TCRdb's copy has only in-frame clones and leaves some out. The table has roughly 80,000 clones, 70% to 90% seen once. The chain uses TRBV6-5 and TRBJ2-2, with D perhaps assigned TRBD1 or TRBD2 (5 bases each). The sequencing here drew on peripheral blood, taken 28 days after the second AZD1222 dose. This receptor was identified in an adult who received the AZD1222 COVID-19 vaccine. The CDR3 sequence is CASSHESGLGELFF. DNA for the CDR3: TGTGCCAGCAGTCATGAATCGGGGCTGGGGGAGCTGTTTTTT.